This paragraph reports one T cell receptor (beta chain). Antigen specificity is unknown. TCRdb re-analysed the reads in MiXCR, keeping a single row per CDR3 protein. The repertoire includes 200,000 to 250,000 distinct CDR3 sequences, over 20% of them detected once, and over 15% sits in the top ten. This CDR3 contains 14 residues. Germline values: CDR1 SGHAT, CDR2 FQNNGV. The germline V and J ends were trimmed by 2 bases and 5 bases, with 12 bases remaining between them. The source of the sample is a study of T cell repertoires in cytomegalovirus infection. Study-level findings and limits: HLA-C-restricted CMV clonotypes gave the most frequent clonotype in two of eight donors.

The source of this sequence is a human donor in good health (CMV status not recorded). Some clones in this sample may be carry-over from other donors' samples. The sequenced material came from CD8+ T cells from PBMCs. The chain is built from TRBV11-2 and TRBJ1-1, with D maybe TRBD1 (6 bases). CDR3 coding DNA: TGTGCCAGCAGCTTATGGGGGCGAAGAACTGAAGCTTTCTTT. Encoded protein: CASSLWGRRTEAFF.